This T cell receptor beta chain is drawn from a study of blood T cell repertoires in COVID-19. Generated by immunoSEQ multiplex PCR, the TCRdb table keeps only in-frame clones and is missing some. Of around 260,000 clones in the sample, 90% are singletons; the top ten hold 0.95% to 1.2%. V gave up 0 bases and J gave up 8 bases, with 8 bases separating them. The CDR3 length is 12 residues. Looked up from germline, CDR1 is GTSNPN and CDR2 is SVGIG (reference sequence). The source material was PBMCs or T cells enriched from blood (not recorded which). The chain joins TRBV30 to TRBJ2-1; D is unclear. The sequence was collected from a woman younger than 45 who had recovered from COVID-19. The CDR3, as DNA: TGTGCCTGGAGTGTACTGTTAGATGAGCAGTTCTTC. Amino acids: CAWSVLLDEQFF.